This T cell receptor (beta chain) was recorded in a study of T cell repertoires in cytomegalovirus infection. Study-level information: Indicated by public TCR beta signatures were CMV infection and matching HLA type. Study-wide points: HLA-C-restricted CMV clonotypes gave the most frequent clonotype in two of eight donors.

To note about this clonotype: Its antigen is currently unknown.

TCRdb independently ran MiXCR on the reads; one entry per CDR3 protein. Here the sample spans 450,000 to 600,000 distinct CDR3 sequences, about 33% being singletons. V lost 3 bases to trimming and J lost 7 bases; unmatched junction nucleotides: 8. Germline V lookup: CDR1 ENHRY, CDR2 SYGVKD. The CDR3 totals 16 residues. This specimen consisted of cultured PBMCs, obtained from culture after CMV antigen stimulation. The TCR was taken from a human donor in good health (CMV status not recorded). Some clones in this sample may be carry-over from other donors' samples. The chain couples TRBV10-3 to TRBJ2-1, with 11 bases identical to TRBD2. The CDR3 DNA reads TGTGCCATCAGTGACGGTAGCGGGAGGGCCAAGAATGAGCAGTTCTTC. Translation: CAISDGSGRAKNEQFF.